This is a list of T cell receptor beta chains from one sample in a study of T cells in Graves' hyperthyroidism and ophthalmopathy. TCRdb independently ran MiXCR on the multiplex PCR reads; one entry per CDR3 protein. The data contain roughly 200,000 distinct CDR3 sequences, roughly a sixth of them singletons. Sequencing input: blood. The receptors here all came from a woman between 50 and 59 years old with Graves' hyperthyroidism. The CDR3 runs from the conserved cysteine through the conserved F or W. Fields, in order: D gene, J gene, V gene, clone size, CDR3 DNA, CDR3 protein. D genes are given only for firm matches. Size tells how often a clone was seen (once, few, many) or the class of an expanded clone, and some rows leave it out.

d_call: TRBD1; j_call: TRBJ2-5; v_call: TRBV19; clone_size: -; cdr3_nt: TGTGCCACCTCCCGAGGACAGGGCGTAAATATTTGGGAGACCCAGTACTTC; cdr3_aa: CATSRGQGVNIWETQYF
d_call: TRBD2; j_call: TRBJ2-3; v_call: TRBV3-1; clone_size: many; cdr3_nt: TGTGCCAGCAGCGCGGGGGGTACCCACCGAGATACGCAGTATTTT; cdr3_aa: CASSAGGTHRDTQYF
d_call: TRBD1; j_call: TRBJ2-3; v_call: TRBV6-6; clone_size: many; cdr3_nt: TGTGCCAGCAGTTACTCCGGGACAGACACAGATACGCAGTATTTT; cdr3_aa: CASSYSGTDTDTQYF
d_call: -; j_call: TRBJ1-3; v_call: TRBV19; clone_size: few; cdr3_nt: TGTGCCAGTAGTAATGACCTCTCTGGAAACACCATATATTTT; cdr3_aa: CASSNDLSGNTIYF
d_call: -; j_call: TRBJ1-4; v_call: TRBV19; clone_size: -; cdr3_nt: TGTGCCAGTAGTCCAGGAGGGAGTAAACCGGGACGTAACTTGGGAAAACTGTTTTTT; cdr3_aa: CASSPGGSKPGRNLGKLFF
d_call: -; j_call: TRBJ1-1; v_call: TRBV10-3; clone_size: -; cdr3_nt: TGTGCCTCCCGTGAAAGGGTCACTGAAGCTTTCTTT; cdr3_aa: CASRERVTEAFF
d_call: TRBD2; j_call: TRBJ2-5; v_call: TRBV11-3; clone_size: many; cdr3_nt: TGTGCCAGCAGCTCTCCGGCGGGAGGGCCCGGGGAGACCCAGTACTTC; cdr3_aa: CASSSPAGGPGETQYF
d_call: TRBD2; j_call: TRBJ2-2; v_call: TRBV6-2/TRBV6-3; clone_size: many; cdr3_nt: TGTGCCAGCGGGACTAGCGTACGAAACGGGGAGCTGTTTTTT; cdr3_aa: CASGTSVRNGELFF
d_call: -; j_call: TRBJ1-1; v_call: TRBV11-3; clone_size: many; cdr3_nt: TGTGCCAGCAGCCAAGATGGCCCTGAAGCTTTCTTT; cdr3_aa: CASSQDGPEAFF
d_call: TRBD1; j_call: TRBJ1-1; v_call: TRBV27; clone_size: -; cdr3_nt: TGTGCCAGCAGCCTGGGACAGGGGTTTGAAGCTTTCTTT; cdr3_aa: CASSLGQGFEAFF
d_call: TRBD2; j_call: TRBJ2-2; v_call: TRBV6-1; clone_size: -; cdr3_nt: TGTGCCAGCAGATTAAGGACTAGCGAGATCTACGCGAACACCGGGGAGCTGTTTTTT; cdr3_aa: CASRLRTSEIYANTGELFF
d_call: TRBD1; j_call: TRBJ2-1; v_call: TRBV28; clone_size: once; cdr3_nt: TGTGCCAGCAGTGCTGGGACAGGGGTATACAATGAGCAGTTCTTC; cdr3_aa: CASSAGTGVYNEQFF
d_call: -; j_call: TRBJ1-1; v_call: TRBV30; clone_size: -; cdr3_nt: TGTGCCTGGAGTTACCGAGTGCACACTGAAGCTTTCTTT; cdr3_aa: CAWSYRVHTEAFF
d_call: TRBD2; j_call: TRBJ2-1; v_call: TRBV3-1; clone_size: -; cdr3_nt: TGTGCCAGCAGCCAAGAGGGGCCTAGCGGGAGGAGTCCCTACAATGAGCAGTTCTTC; cdr3_aa: CASSQEGPSGRSPYNEQFF
d_call: -; j_call: TRBJ1-4; v_call: TRBV20-1; clone_size: -; cdr3_nt: TGCAGTGCTAGAGATCCCCGCGTGCCCTCAGGATATGAAAAACTGTTTTTT; cdr3_aa: CSARDPRVPSGYEKLFF
d_call: -; j_call: TRBJ2-7; v_call: TRBV7-3; clone_size: many; cdr3_nt: TGTGCCAGCAGCTTAGGCGTCGCCTACGAGCAGTACTTC; cdr3_aa: CASSLGVAYEQYF
d_call: -; j_call: TRBJ2-3; v_call: TRBV6-1; clone_size: few; cdr3_nt: TGTGCCAGCACTCTGACTAGTGACGATACGCAGTATTTT; cdr3_aa: CASTLTSDDTQYF